These T cell receptor beta chains were read from a single sample in a study of T cell changes during pregnancy in multiple sclerosis. Assay: immunoSEQ multiplex PCR; the TCRdb copy retains only in-frame clones and omits some. The sample consists of about 100,000 clones, about nine tenths of them appearing once. Sample: peripheral blood, taken after pregnancy. The receptors were sampled from a female donor with multiple sclerosis, enrolled in a pregnancy study. The CDR3 runs from the conserved cysteine through the conserved F or W. Each record gives: clone size, J gene, V gene, D gene, CDR3 DNA, CDR3 protein. D genes are given only for firm matches. Only some rows state a clone size, as once, few, many or a class for expanded clones.

NA,TRBJ1-1,TRBV7-2,NA,TGTGCCAGCAGCCGTAACGGTAACACTGAAGCTTTCTTT,CASSRNGNTEAFF
NA,TRBJ2-3,TRBV12-5,TRBD2,TGTGCTAGTGGCGCCCTAGCGGGGGGGCAGGATACGCAGTATTTT,CASGALAGGQDTQYF
NA,TRBJ2-7,TRBV6-1,NA,TGTGCCAGCAGTGAGGTCCGCGGCTACGAGCAGTACTTC,CASSEVRGYEQYF
few,TRBJ1-6,TRBV7-3,NA,TGTGCCAGCAGCCGCGACCGACAGATTAATTCACCCCTCCACTTT,CASSRDRQINSPLHF
NA,TRBJ1-6,TRBV9,NA,TGTGCCAGCAGCGTAAACGAGGTCTGGAATTCACCCCTCCACTTT,CASSVNEVWNSPLHF
once,TRBJ2-3,TRBV6-6,TRBD2,TGTGCCAGCGCTCCAAGCGGGGGGGTGGATACGCAGTATTTT,CASAPSGGVDTQYF
NA,TRBJ2-1,TRBV9,TRBD2,TGTGCCAGCAGCGTTAGCGGGGCGTCCTACAATGAGCAGTTCTTC,CASSVSGASYNEQFF
NA,TRBJ2-3,TRBV29-1,NA,TGCAGCGCCGTCGGCGGGCAAACTAGCACAGATACGCAGTATTTT,CSAVGGQTSTDTQYF
NA,TRBJ2-7,TRBV27,NA,TGTGCCAGCAGTTTTCAGGGGAGTTACGAGCAGTACTTC,CASSFQGSYEQYF
NA,TRBJ2-1,TRBV30,TRBD2,TGTGCCTGGACGAGCGGGGGAGGCAATGAGCAGTTCTTC,CAWTSGGGNEQFF
NA,TRBJ1-2,TRBV7-8,TRBD1,TGTGCCAGCAGCTTAGCAAGGGACAGGGGAGACTATGGCTACACCTTC,CASSLARDRGDYGYTF
NA,TRBJ2-1,TRBV5-6,TRBD2,TGTGCCAGCAGCTCCCCTTTGAATAGCGGGAGGGCCCATGAGCAGTTCTTC,CASSSPLNSGRAHEQFF
NA,TRBJ2-5,TRBV2,NA,TGTGCCAGCAGTGTCGACGACTTGGGGACCCAGTACTTC,CASSVDDLGTQYF
NA,TRBJ2-7,TRBV18,NA,TGTGCCAGCTCACCAGCCGGGGTTAGCGGACCCTACGAGCAGTACTTC,CASSPAGVSGPYEQYF
NA,TRBJ1-2,TRBV29-1,TRBD1,TGCAGCGTTGACAGGGGGCTAGGAATTAACTATGGCTACACCTTC,CSVDRGLGINYGYTF
NA,TRBJ2-3,TRBV29-1,NA,TGCAGCGTCGCTAAGATGACAGGAAGAAGCACAGATACGCAGTATTTT,CSVAKMTGRSTDTQYF
NA,TRBJ1-2,TRBV6-5,TRBD1,TGTGCCAGCAGTAACATACAGGGGGCTAACTATGGCTACACCTTC,CASSNIQGANYGYTF
NA,TRBJ1-2,TRBV6-1,NA,TGTGCCAGCACCCCAGGCGGCAGGGATCGCGGCTACACCTTC,CASTPGGRDRGYTF
NA,TRBJ2-3,TRBV9,NA,TGTGCCAGCAGCGCCGGACAGCCAAGCACAGATACGCAGTATTTT,CASSAGQPSTDTQYF
NA,TRBJ2-1,TRBV19,TRBD2,TGTGCCACCTCGGGACTAGCGGGCTACAATGAGCAGTTCTTC,CATSGLAGYNEQFF
NA,TRBJ2-1,TRBV4-3,NA,TGCGCCAGCAGCCAAGATTGGGCGGGATACAATGAGCAGTTCTTC,CASSQDWAGYNEQFF
NA,TRBJ2-1,TRBV27,TRBD2,TGTGCCAGCAGTTTTGGGGGGGACAATGAGCAGTTCTTC,CASSFGGDNEQFF
NA,TRBJ2-1,TRBV7-7,NA,TGTGCTAGCAGCTTAGCGCAGGGTCCTAAATGGAATGAGCAGTTCTTC,CASSLAQGPKWNEQFF
NA,TRBJ2-7,TRBV5-4,NA,TGTGCCAGCAGCCACAGGGATTCCTACGAGCAGTACTTC,CASSHRDSYEQYF
NA,TRBJ1-3,TRBV19,TRBD1,TGTGCCAGTAGATACAGGGGAGGTGACACCATATATTTT,CASRYRGGDTIYF
NA,TRBJ2-7,TRBV7-8,NA,TGTGCCAGCAGCCCGGGACTTACACACTACGAGCAGTACTTC,CASSPGLTHYEQYF
NA,TRBJ2-7,TRBV5-1,NA,TGCGCCAGCAGTCCCGCTGTGGGCGATAGTTCCTACGAGCAGTACTTC,CASSPAVGDSSYEQYF
NA,TRBJ2-3,TRBV5-4,NA,TGTGCCAGCAGCTTGGGACAGGCAGGCGACACAGATACGCAGTATTTT,CASSLGQAGDTDTQYF
NA,TRBJ1-3,TRBV4-3,NA,TGCGCCAGCAGCCAAGATAGGGGGACTGGAAACACCATATATTTT,CASSQDRGTGNTIYF
NA,TRBJ2-3,TRBV18,NA,TGTGCCAGCTCACCACCGGGGCCAAGCACAGATACGCAGTATTTT,CASSPPGPSTDTQYF
NA,TRBJ2-7,TRBV28,NA,TGTGCCAGCAGTCTATACGGGAGTACCACCTACGAGCAGTACTTC,CASSLYGSTTYEQYF
NA,TRBJ1-5,TRBV7-9,NA,TGTGCCAGCAGCTTCGGCGGGCGGATTGGCAATCAGCCCCAGCATTTT,CASSFGGRIGNQPQHF
few,TRBJ1-6,TRBV14,NA,TGTGCCAGCAGCCAGACGGGTGGAGGGCGGTCACCCCTCCACTTT,CASSQTGGGRSPLHF
NA,TRBJ2-5,TRBV6-6,NA,TGTGCCAGCAGTTACTCCCAGGGCCAAGAGACCCAGTACTTC,CASSYSQGQETQYF
NA,TRBJ2-7,TRBV27,TRBD1,TGTGCCAGCAGTTTAAGGTTGGGACAGGGTCTTTCCTACGAGCAGTACTTC,CASSLRLGQGLSYEQYF
NA,TRBJ2-7,TRBV6-1,TRBD2,TGTGCCAGCCATTTTTCTAGCGGGGGTTACGAGCAGTACTTC,CASHFSSGGYEQYF
NA,TRBJ2-7,TRBV5-1,TRBD2,TGCGCCAGCAGCTCCCTAGCGGGAGGAGGTAACGAGCAGTACTTC,CASSSLAGGGNEQYF
NA,TRBJ1-5,TRBV19,TRBD1,TGTGCCAGTAGTCCTCTGACAGGGCCTACGGGACAGCCCCAGCATTTT,CASSPLTGPTGQPQHF
NA,TRBJ2-7,TRBV10-3,NA,TGTGCCATCAGTGAGGGAGGCTCTAGTTCCGAGCAGTACTTC,CAISEGGSSSEQYF
NA,TRBJ1-5,TRBV10-3,NA,TGTGCCATACAGGGTACGGATCAGCCCCAGCATTTT,CAIQGTDQPQHF
NA,TRBJ1-2,TRBV29-1,TRBD1,TGCAGCGTGGACGAGTTGGGACAGGGGTACGGCTACACCTTC,CSVDELGQGYGYTF
NA,TRBJ1-1,TRBV15,TRBD1,TGTGCCACCAGCAGATTTGGACAGGGGAACACTGAAGCTTTCTTT,CATSRFGQGNTEAFF
NA,TRBJ1-2,TRBV19,TRBD1,TGTGCCAGTAGTCCGCGGCCACAGGGGGGTAATGGCTACACCTTC,CASSPRPQGGNGYTF
NA,TRBJ2-7,TRBV9,TRBD2,TGTGCCAGCAGCGTAGGAGGAGGAAGCGGGGGGGCAGCCTACGAGCAGTACTTC,CASSVGGGSGGAAYEQYF
few,TRBJ1-6,TRBV6-4,NA,TGTGCCAGCAGTGTCCGGACGGGAAACAATTCACCCCTCCACTTT,CASSVRTGNNSPLHF
NA,TRBJ1-2,TRBV30,NA,TGTGCCTGGAAAGGGGCCCTCTATGGCTACACCTTC,CAWKGALYGYTF
NA,TRBJ1-2,TRBV29-1,TRBD1,TGCAGCGTTGAACCCGGGACAGGGGGCTGGGGAGGCTACACCTTC,CSVEPGTGGWGGYTF
NA,TRBJ1-5,TRBV19,TRBD1,TGTGCCAGTACCCCGGACAGGGGGCCACGTGGCAATCAGCCCCAGCATTTT,CASTPDRGPRGNQPQHF
NA,TRBJ2-6,TRBV5-6,NA,TGTGCCAGCAGCTTGGTCGGTAGCCTCGACTCTGGGGCCAACGTCCTGACTTTC,CASSLVGSLDSGANVLTF
NA,TRBJ2-7,TRBV28,NA,TGTGCCAGCAGTCAATGGCCCCTCGAGCAGTACTTC,CASSQWPLEQYF
NA,TRBJ1-2,TRBV13,TRBD1,TGTGCCAGCAGCCCACAGGGGGCGAAAGTCCCCTATGGCTACACCTTC,CASSPQGAKVPYGYTF
NA,TRBJ2-1,TRBV7-9,NA,TGTGCCAGCAGCTTATTGGTGGGGACTTTTAATGAGCAGTTCTTC,CASSLLVGTFNEQFF